This T cell receptor beta chain was captured in a study of blood T cells in healthy people across ages. General observations from the study: Diversity of TCR beta per million T cells declined in a roughly linear way with age.

This clonotype was seen only a few times. Its target is unknown. The use of a sample-barcoded 5' primer and a J-beta primer mix characterized a second PCR of roughly 7 to 11 cycles. In TCRdb, the 5' RACE reads were re-called with MiXCR into one record per CDR3 protein. This table has around 600,000 distinct CDR3 sequences, roughly 43% appearing once. The CDR3 loop spans 14 amino acids. V was clipped by 4 bases and J by 0 bases, with 9 bases between them. Germline loops: CDR1 SGDLS, CDR2 YYNGEE. The V call is TRBV9, the J call TRBJ2-3, with a weak D call TRBD1 (6 bases). The source of this sequence is a man at least 80 years old in good health. The source material was blood. CDR3 sequence reads: CASSRTDSTDTQYF. CDR3 sequence (DNA): TGTGCCAGCAGCAGGACAGATAGCACAGATACGCAGTATTTT.